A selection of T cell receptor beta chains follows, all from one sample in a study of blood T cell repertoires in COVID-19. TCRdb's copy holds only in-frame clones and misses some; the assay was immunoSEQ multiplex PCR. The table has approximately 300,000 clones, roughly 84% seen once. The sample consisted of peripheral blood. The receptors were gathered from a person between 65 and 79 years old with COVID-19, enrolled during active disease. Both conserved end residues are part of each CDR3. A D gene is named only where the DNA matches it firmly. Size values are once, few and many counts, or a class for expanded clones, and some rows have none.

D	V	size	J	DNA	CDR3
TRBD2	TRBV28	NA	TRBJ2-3	TGTGCCAGCAGCCGGGGACTAGCGGCTAGCACAGATACGCAGTATTTT	CASSRGLAASTDTQYF
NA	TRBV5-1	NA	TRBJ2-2	TGCGCCAGCAGCCTACGCCGGGACTTCATCACCGGGGAGCTGTTTTTT	CASSLRRDFITGELFF
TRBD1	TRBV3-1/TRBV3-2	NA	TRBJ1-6	TGTGCCAGCAGCCGCGACAGGGATGGGGGCCGTAATTCACCCCTCCACTTT	CASSRDRDGGRNSPLHF
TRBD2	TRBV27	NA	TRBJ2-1	TGTGCCAGCAGTCTCCGGACTAGCGGGGGGGTGAATGAGCAGTTCTTC	CASSLRTSGGVNEQFF
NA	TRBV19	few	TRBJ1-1	TGTGCCAGTAGTAGGGGAGCGGAGAACACTGAAGCTTTCTTT	CASSRGAENTEAFF
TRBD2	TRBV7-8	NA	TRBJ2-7	TGTGCCAGCAGCCGAAGGACTAGCGGGAGGTACGAGCAGTACTTC	CASSRRTSGRYEQYF
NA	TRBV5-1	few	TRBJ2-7	TGCGCCAGCAGCTTGGATGGGGGGGCCCCTCTCGAGCAGTACTTC	CASSLDGGAPLEQYF
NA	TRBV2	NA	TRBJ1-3	TGTGCCATCTCGCGTGGGGGGAGGTCTGGAAACACCATATATTTT	CAISRGGRSGNTIYF
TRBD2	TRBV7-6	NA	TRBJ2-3	TGTGCCAGCAGCCTAGTGGGACTAGCGGGGTACACAGATACGCAGTATTTT	CASSLVGLAGYTDTQYF
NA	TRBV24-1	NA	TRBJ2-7	TGTGCCACCAGTGACCCCCAGTCGGCAGGGTCTAAGGGCGAGCAGTACTTC	CATSDPQSAGSKGEQYF
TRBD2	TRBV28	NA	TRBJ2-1	TGTGCCAGCAGATTAGGGACTAGCGTATACAATGAGCAGTTCTTC	CASRLGTSVYNEQFF
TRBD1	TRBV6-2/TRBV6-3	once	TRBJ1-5	TGTGCCAGCAGTTCGACAGGGGGCGCGGACCCCCAGCATTTT	CASSSTGGADPQHF
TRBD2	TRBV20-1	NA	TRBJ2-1	TGCAGTGCTAGTAAACTAGTACGGGAGGATGAGCAGTTCTTC	CSASKLVREDEQFF
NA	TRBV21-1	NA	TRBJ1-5	TGTGCCAGCAGCGTCCGGGACAGACCCCTAGTTAGGACTCAGCCCCAGCATTTT	CASSVRDRPLVRTQPQHF
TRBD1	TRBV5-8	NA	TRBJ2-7	TGTGCCAGCAGCCGGATACAGGGGGGACGGGATTTC	CASSRIQGGRDF
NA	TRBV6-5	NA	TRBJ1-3	TGTGCCAGCAGACAAGGACAGCAGTATGGAAACACCATATATTTT	CASRQGQQYGNTIYF
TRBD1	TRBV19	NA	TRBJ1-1	TGTGCCACTACAGGGGCCCAAGCTTTCTTT	CATTGAQAFF
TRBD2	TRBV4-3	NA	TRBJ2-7	TGCGCCAGCAGCCCCAGGACTAGCGCGACCTACGAGCAGTACTTC	CASSPRTSATYEQYF
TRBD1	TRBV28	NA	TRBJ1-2	TGTGCCAGCGGACAGGGACAGGTCCTTTGGGGCTACACCTTC	CASGQGQVLWGYTF
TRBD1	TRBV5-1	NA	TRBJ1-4	TGCGCCAGCAGCCCGGGACAGGGAAATGAAAAACTGTTTTTT	CASSPGQGNEKLFF
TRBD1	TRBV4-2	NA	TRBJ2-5	TGTGCCAGCAGCCAACTCGACAGGGGACAAGAGACCCAGTACTTC	CASSQLDRGQETQYF
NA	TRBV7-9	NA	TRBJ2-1	TGTGCCAGCAGTCCGAGCCATGAGCAGTTCTTC	CASSPSHEQFF
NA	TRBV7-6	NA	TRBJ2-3	TGTGCCAGCAGCTTAAACGCCCTAGCGACCACAGATACGCAGTATTTT	CASSLNALATTDTQYF
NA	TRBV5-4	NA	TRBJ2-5	TGTGCCAGCAGCTTAGAGCGGAACCGGGTTGGGGAGACCCAGTACTTC	CASSLERNRVGETQYF
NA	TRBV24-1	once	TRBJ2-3	TGTGCCACCAGTGTCCCAGGGCAGCGAGACACAGATACGCAGTATTTT	CATSVPGQRDTDTQYF